The 6 T cell receptor beta chains in this list originate from one sample, sequenced in a study of T cell repertoires in cytomegalovirus infection. TCRdb re-analysed the reads in MiXCR, keeping a single row per CDR3 protein. The table shows about 890,000 distinct CDR3 sequences, with roughly a third occurring only once. These TCRs' antigens remain unknown. This specimen was cultured CD8+ T cells from PBMCs, taken from culture after CMV antigen stimulation. The receptor set was obtained from a human donor in good health (CMV status not recorded). Some clones in this sample may be carry-over from other donors' samples.

J is TRBJ2-1 and V is TRBV20-1; D perhaps matches TRBD2 (6 bases). The V gene lost 0 bases and the J gene lost 9 bases, with 15 bases spanning the gap. This CDR3 spans 14 amino acids. In germline, CDR1 is DFQATT, CDR2 SNEGSKA (reference sequence). CDR3: CSARDSGGKTEQFF. The CDR3 DNA follows: TGCAGTGCTAGAGATAGTGGAGGGAAGACTGAGCAGTTCTTC.

This clonotype was counted a few times. V is TRBV7-9 and J is TRBJ1-1, with 9 bases that match TRBD1. Germline V gives CDR1 SEHNR, CDR2 FQNEAQ (reference sequence). Trimming cost V 4 bases and J 6 bases; bases outside gene matches: 9. The CDR3 has 15 residues. The CDR3 DNA reads as TGTGCCAGCAGCTCGTTACAGGGGGCGATGTCTGAAGCTTTCTTT. It translates to CASSSLQGAMSEAFF.

This chain uses TRBV6-5 with TRBJ2-2; 8 positions agree with TRBD1. The CDR3 sequence is 17 residues long. The trim removed 6 bases at V and 1 base at J, leaving 10 bases unmatched. Germline CDR1 MNHEY, CDR2 SVGAGI. The CDR3 DNA reads TGTGCCAGCAGCCACTCAACCGGGACAGGGAACACCGGGGAGCTGTTTTTT. Translating it yields CASSHSTGTGNTGELFF.

This clonotype was seen only a few times. Written as DNA, the CDR3 is TGTGCTAGTGGCCTCCCCTCCGGGGCCGGTGAGACCCAGTACTTC. The encoded protein is CASGLPSGAGETQYF. The chain recombines TRBV12-5 with TRBJ2-5; possibly TRBD1 or TRBD2 for D (5 bases each). Trimming took off 6 bases at V and 5 bases at J, with 19 bases between the two ends. Germline V gives CDR1 LGHNT, CDR2 FRNRAP. CDR3 length: 15 amino acids.

This rearrangement joins TRBV20-1 to TRBJ1-1; D not resolved. Germline V CDR1 and CDR2: DFQATT, SNEGSKA (reference sequence). The V end lost 7 bases, the J end lost 8 bases, and 14 bases lay between the germline ends. This CDR3 is 11 amino acids long. The CDR3, as DNA: TGCAGTGTCCCGAATTACGAGGAAGCTTTCTTT. This gives the protein CSVPNYEEAFF.

The V and J genes are TRBV20-1 and TRBJ2-2; no definite D call. Germline V gene sequence: CDR1 DFQATT, CDR2 SNEGSKA (reference sequence). The CDR3 extends over 11 amino acids. The ends were cut back, 4 bases at V and 8 bases at J, with 8 bases in the middle. The CDR3 region has the DNA TGCAGTGCTATAGAATCGGGGGAGCTGTTTTTT. Its translation is CSAIESGELFF.